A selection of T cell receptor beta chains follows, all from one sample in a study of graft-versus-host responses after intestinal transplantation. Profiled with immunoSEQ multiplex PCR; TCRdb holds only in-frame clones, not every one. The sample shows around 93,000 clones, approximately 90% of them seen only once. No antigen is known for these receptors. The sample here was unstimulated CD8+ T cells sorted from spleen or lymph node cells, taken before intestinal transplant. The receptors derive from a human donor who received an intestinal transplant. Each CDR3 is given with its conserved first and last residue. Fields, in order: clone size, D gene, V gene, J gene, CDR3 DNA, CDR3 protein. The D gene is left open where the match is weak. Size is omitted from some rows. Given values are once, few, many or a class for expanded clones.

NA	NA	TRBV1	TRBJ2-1	TGCACCAGCAGCCAGCACGGGACAGGGTATCGGGGTGAGCAGTTCTTC	CTSSQHGTGYRGEQFF
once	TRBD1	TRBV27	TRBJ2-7	TGTGCCAGCAGTTATGGACAGGGCTCCTACGAGCAGTACTTC	CASSYGQGSYEQYF
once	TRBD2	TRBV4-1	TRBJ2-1	TGCGCCAGCAGCCAAGTTCCGACTAGCGGCCAACCCTCCTACAATGAGCAGTTCTTC	CASSQVPTSGQPSYNEQFF
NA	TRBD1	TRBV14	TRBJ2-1	TGTGCCAGCAGATGGACAGGGGGCTTTGAGCAGTTCTTC	CASRWTGGFEQFF
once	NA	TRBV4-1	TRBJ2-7	TGCGCCAGCAGCCTCCTAATTGGGGTCTACGAGCAGTACTTC	CASSLLIGVYEQYF
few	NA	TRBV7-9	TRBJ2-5	TGTGCCAGCAGCTTACAAGAGACCCAGTACTTC	CASSLQETQYF
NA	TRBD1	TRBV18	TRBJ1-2	TGTGCCAGCTCACCACCCTCGGGACAGGGGGCCACCGGGTTC	CASSPPSGQGATGF
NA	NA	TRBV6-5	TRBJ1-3	TGTGCCAGCAGTTACGGGAACACCATATATTTT	CASSYGNTIYF
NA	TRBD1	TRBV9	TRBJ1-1	TGTGCCAGCAGCGGAACAGGGGAGTGGGGAGCTTTCTTT	CASSGTGEWGAFF
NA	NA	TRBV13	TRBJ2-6	TGTGCCAGCAGCTTAGGAGTTGGTGGCAACGTCCTGACTTTC	CASSLGVGGNVLTF
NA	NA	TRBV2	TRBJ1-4	TGTGCCAGCAGTGAAAAGGGCTTTTCCCCAAATGAAAAACTGTTTTTT	CASSEKGFSPNEKLFF
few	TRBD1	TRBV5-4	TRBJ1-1	TGTGCCAGCACCATCGGACAGGGCGACGCTTTCTTT	CASTIGQGDAFF
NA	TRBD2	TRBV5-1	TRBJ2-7	TGCGCCAGCAGCGAAAGGAGCGGGGGGGTTCTCTACGAGCAGTACTTC	CASSERSGGVLYEQYF
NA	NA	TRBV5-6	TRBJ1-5	TGTGCCAGCAGCTTGGGGACCAGCAATCAGCCCCAGCATTTT	CASSLGTSNQPQHF
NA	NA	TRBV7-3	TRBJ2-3	TGTGCCAGCAGCTCGGAACAATTTTCGGATACGCAGTATTTT	CASSSEQFSDTQYF
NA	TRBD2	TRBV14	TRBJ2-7	TGTGCCAGCAGCCAAGTGGTGCGGGAGACCCCCTACGAGCAGTACTTC	CASSQVVRETPYEQYF
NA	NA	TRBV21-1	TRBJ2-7	TGTGCCAGCAGCAAAGGGGACAGGGGTCGCGAGCAGTACTTC	CASSKGDRGREQYF
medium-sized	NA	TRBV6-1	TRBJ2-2	TGTGCCAGCAGTGAAGGACAGGACACCGGGGAGCTGTTTTTT	CASSEGQDTGELFF
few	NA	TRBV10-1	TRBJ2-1	TGCGCCAGCAGTCCGAGGGGATTCAACCCCAATGAGCAGTTCTTC	CASSPRGFNPNEQFF
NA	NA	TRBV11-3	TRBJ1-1	TGTGCCAGCAGTTTAGATCATGGCCTGAACACTGAAGCTTTCTTT	CASSLDHGLNTEAFF
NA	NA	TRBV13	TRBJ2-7	TGTGCCAGCAGCATATACTCTCCCAGCGGCGAGCAGTACTTC	CASSIYSPSGEQYF
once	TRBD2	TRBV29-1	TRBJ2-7	TGCAGCGTGCCCAGCGGGAGTCCCCTCGAGCAGTACTTC	CSVPSGSPLEQYF